The entry below gives a single T cell receptor (beta chain) sequence along with its context. Participants, about 18 to 95 years old, spanned 25 or so US areas. Sequencing was performed with immunoSEQ multiplex PCR; in TCRdb, only in-frame clones are kept and a portion is missing. The sample records about 50,000 clones, more than 85% being singletons. The germline V gene encodes CDR1 SNHLY and CDR2 FYNNEI. V gave up 6 bases and J gave up 7 bases, with 10 bases separating them. This CDR3 is built from 12 residues. The record originates from a study of blood T cell repertoires in COVID-19. Study background: The United States, Italy and Spain supplied acute and convalescent COVID-19 samples. T cells, B-cell-depleted T cells, or PBMCs supplied cDNA or gDNA.

This sequence was found in a woman between 45 and 65 years old who had recovered from COVID-19. This chain connects TRBV2 to TRBJ1-5; D ambiguous. Sequencing used PBMCs or T cells enriched from blood (not recorded which). As DNA, the CDR3 is TGTGCCAGCAGCGGCGGGGTGCAGCCCCAGCATTTT. Amino acids: CASSGGVQPQHF.